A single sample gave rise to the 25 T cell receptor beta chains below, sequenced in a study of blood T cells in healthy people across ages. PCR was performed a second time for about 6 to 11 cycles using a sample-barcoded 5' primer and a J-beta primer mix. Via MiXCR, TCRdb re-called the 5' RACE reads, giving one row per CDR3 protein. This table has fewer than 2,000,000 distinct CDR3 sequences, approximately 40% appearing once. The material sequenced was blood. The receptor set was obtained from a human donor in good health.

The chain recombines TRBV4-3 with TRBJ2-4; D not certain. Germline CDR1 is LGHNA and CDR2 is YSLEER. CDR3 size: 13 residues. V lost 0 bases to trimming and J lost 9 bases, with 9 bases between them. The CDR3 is CASSQESTGIQYF. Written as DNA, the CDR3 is TGCGCCAGCAGCCAAGAGAGTACGGGCATTCAGTACTTC.

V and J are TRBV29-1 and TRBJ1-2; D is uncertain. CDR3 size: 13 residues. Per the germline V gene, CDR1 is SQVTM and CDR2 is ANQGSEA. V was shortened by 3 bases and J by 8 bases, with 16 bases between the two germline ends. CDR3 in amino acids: CSVDPPGEAGYTF. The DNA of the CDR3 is TGCAGCGTTGATCCCCCGGGCGAAGCGGGCTACACCTTC.

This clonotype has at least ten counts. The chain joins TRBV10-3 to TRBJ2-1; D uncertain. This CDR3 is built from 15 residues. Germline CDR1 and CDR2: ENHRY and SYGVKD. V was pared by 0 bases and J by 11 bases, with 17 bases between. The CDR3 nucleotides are TGTGCCATCAGTGAGTCGAGTATGGCCTCCGCGAAGCAGTTCTTC. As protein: CAISESSMASAKQFF.

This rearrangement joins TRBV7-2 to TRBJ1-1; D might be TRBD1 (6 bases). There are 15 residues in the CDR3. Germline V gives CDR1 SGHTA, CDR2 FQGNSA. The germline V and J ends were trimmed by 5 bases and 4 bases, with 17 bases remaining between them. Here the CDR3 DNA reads TGTGCCAGCAGCGACCCGCGGGGGCGGGTCACTGAAGCTTTCTTT. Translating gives CASSDPRGRVTEAFF.

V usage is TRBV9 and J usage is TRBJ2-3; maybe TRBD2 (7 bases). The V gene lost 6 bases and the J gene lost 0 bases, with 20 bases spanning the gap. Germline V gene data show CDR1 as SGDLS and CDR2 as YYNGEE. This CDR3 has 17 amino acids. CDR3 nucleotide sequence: TGTGCCAGCAACCTCCCCCTGGGGGGGACAAGCACAGATACGCAGTATTTT. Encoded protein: CASNLPLGGTSTDTQYF.

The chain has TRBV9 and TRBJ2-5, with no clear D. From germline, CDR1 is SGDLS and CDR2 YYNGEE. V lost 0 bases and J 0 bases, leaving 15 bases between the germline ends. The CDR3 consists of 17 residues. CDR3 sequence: CASSVAAGLGYQETQYF. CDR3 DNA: TGTGCCAGCAGCGTAGCGGCAGGTCTGGGGTACCAAGAGACCCAGTACTTC.

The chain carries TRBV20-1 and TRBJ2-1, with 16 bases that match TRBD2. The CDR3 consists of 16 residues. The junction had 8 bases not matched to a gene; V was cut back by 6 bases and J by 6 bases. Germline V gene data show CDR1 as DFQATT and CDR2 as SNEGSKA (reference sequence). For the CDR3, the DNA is TGCAGTGCCTGGGGACTAGCGGGGGGGGGTGTCAATGAGCAGTTCTTC. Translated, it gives CSAWGLAGGGVNEQFF.

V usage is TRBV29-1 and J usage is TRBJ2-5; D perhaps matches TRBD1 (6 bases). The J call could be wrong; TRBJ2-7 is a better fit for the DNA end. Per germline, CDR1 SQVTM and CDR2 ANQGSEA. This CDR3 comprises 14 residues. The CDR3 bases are TGCAGCGTTGAGACAGGAGATATAGGGTACGAGCAGTACTTC. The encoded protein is CSVETGDIGYEQYF.

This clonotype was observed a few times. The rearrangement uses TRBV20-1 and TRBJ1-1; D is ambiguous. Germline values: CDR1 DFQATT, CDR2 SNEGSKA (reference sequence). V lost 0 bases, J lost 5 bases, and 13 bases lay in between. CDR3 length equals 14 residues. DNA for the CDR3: TGCAGTGCTAGAGATAGGGCTAGGAGTACTGAAGCTTTCTTT. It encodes CSARDRARSTEAFF.

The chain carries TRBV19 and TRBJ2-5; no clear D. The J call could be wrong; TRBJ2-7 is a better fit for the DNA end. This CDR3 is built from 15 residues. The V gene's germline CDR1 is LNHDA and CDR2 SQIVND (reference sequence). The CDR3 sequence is CASSITKGLVFEQYF. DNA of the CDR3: TGTGCCAGTAGTATAACGAAGGGATTAGTCTTCGAGCAGTACTTC.

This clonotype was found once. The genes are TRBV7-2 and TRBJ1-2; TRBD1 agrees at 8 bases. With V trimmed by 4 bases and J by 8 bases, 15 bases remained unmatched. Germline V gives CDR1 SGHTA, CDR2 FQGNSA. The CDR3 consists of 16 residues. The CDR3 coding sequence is TGTGCCAGCAGCTCAGGACAGGGTTTAATTTCCCGCGGCTACACCTTC. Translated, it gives CASSSGQGLISRGYTF.

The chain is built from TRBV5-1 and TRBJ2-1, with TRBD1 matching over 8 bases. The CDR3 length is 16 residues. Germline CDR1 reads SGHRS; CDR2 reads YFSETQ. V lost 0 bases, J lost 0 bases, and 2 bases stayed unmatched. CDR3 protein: CASSLGGQGSYNEQFF. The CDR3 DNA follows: TGCGCCAGCAGCTTGGGTGGACAGGGCTCCTACAATGAGCAGTTCTTC.

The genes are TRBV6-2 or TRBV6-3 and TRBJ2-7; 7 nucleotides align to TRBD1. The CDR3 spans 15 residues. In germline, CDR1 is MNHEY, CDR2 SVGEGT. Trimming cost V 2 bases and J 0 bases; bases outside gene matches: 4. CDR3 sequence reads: CASSYRGQSSYEQYF. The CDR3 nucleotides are TGTGCCAGCAGTTACCGGGGACAGAGCTCCTACGAGCAGTACTTC.

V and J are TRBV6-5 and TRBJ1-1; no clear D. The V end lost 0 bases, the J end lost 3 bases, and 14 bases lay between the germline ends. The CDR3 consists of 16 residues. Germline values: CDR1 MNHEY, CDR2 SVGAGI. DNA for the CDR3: TGTGCCAGCAGTTACTCGGCAGTTCCTCGAGACACTGAAGCTTTCTTT. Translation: CASSYSAVPRDTEAFF.

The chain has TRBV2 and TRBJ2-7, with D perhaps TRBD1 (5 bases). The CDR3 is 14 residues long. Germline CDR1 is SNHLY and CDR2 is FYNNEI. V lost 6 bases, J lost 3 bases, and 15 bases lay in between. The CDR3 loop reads CASRESRALYEQYF. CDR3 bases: TGTGCCAGCAGGGAGAGCAGGGCTCTCTACGAGCAGTACTTC.

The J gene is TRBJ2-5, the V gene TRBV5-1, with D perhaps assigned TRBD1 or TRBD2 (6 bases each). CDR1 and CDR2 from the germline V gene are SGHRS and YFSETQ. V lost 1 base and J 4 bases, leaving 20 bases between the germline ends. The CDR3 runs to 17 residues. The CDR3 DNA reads TGCGCCAGCAGCTTGTCAGGGGCAGGGGCGGAGGGAGAGACCCAGTACTTC. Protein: CASSLSGAGAEGETQYF.

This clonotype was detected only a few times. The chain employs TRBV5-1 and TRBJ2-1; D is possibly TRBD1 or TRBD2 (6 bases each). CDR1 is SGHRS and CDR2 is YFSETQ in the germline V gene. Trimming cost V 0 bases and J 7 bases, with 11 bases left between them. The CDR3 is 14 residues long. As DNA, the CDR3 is TGCGCCAGCAGCTTGGATGGGGGGCGTAATGAGCAGTTCTTC. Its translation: CASSLDGGRNEQFF. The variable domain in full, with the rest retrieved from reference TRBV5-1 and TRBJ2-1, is KAGVTQTPRYLIKTRGQQVTLSCSPISGHRSVSWYQQTPGQGLQFLFEYFSETQRNKGNFPGRFSGRQFSNSRSEMNVSTLELGDSALYLCASSLDGGRNEQFFGPGTRLTVL.

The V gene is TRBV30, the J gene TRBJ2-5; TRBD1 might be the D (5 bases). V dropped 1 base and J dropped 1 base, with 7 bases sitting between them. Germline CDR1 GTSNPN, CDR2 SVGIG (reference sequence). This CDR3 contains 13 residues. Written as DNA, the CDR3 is TGTGCCTGGAGTGCAGGGTTCCAAGAGACCCAGTACTTC. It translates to CAWSAGFQETQYF.

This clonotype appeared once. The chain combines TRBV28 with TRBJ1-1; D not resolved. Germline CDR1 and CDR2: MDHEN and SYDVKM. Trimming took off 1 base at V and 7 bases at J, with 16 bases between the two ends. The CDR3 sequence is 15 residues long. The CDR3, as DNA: TGTGCCAGCAGTTTATTTGGGCAGAGCAATGATGAAGCTTTCTTT. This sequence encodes CASSLFGQSNDEAFF.

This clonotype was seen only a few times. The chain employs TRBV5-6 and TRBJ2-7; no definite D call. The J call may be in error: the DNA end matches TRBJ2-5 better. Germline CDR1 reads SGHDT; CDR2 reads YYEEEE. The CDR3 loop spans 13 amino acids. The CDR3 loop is CASSFIIGETQYF. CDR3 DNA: TGTGCCAGCAGCTTTATTATCGGAGAGACCCAGTACTTC.

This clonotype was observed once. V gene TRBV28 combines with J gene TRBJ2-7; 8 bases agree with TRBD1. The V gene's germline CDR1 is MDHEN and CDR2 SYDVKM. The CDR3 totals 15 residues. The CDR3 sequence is CTTKSTGDPSDEQYF. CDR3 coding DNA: TGTACCACTAAATCGACAGGGGATCCTTCCGACGAGCAGTACTTC.

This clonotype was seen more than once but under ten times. CDR3 protein: CASSVRTGTGANVLTF. Written as DNA, the CDR3 is TGTGCCAGCAGCGTACGGACAGGGACTGGGGCCAACGTCCTGACTTTC. The chain carries TRBV7-7 and TRBJ2-6, with 8 bases matching TRBD1. The V and J ends lost 5 bases and 2 bases, in that order; junction bases with no gene match: 5. In germline, CDR1 is SSHAT, CDR2 FNYEAQ (reference sequence). The CDR3 is 16 amino acids. The whole variable domain, filled in from reference TRBV7-7 and TRBJ2-6, reads GAGVSQSPRYKVTKRGQDVTLRCDPISSHATLYWYQQALGQGPEFLTYFNYEAQPDKSGLPSDRFSAERPEGSISTLTIQRTEQRDSAMYRCASSVRTGTGANVLTFGAGSRLTVL.

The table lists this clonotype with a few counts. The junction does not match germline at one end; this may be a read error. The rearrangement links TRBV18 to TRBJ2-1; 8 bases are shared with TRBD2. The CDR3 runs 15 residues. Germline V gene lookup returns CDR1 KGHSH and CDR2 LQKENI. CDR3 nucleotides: TGTACCAGCTCACCAACACTAGCGGACTACAATGAGCAGTTCTTC. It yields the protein CTSSPTLADYNEQFF.

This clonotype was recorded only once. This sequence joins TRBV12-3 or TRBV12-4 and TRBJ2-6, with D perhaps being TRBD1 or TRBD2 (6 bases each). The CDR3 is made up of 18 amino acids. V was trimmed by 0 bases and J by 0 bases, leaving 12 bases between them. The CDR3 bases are TGTGCCAGCAGTTTAGCGTGGGGGGCCTACTCTGGGGCCAACGTCCTGACTTTC. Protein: CASSLAWGAYSGANVLTF.

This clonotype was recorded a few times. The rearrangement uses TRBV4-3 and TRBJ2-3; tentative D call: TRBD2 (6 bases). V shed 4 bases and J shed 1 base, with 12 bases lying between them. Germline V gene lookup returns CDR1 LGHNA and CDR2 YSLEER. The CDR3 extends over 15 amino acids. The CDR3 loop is CASSLLADRTDTQYF. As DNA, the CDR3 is TGCGCCAGCAGCCTCTTAGCGGACCGCACAGATACGCAGTATTTT.